This T cell receptor (beta chain) was captured in a study of blood T cell repertoires in COVID-19. Data came from immunoSEQ multiplex PCR; TCRdb stores just in-frame clones and leaves some out. In the table there are about 190,000 clones, 88% of which are singletons. The germline CDR1 and CDR2 sequences are SGHAT and FQNNGV. Deletions cut 4 bases from V and 9 bases from J, with 13 bases between. This CDR3 has 12 residues. The V and J genes are TRBV11-2 and TRBJ2-7; D might be TRBD1 (6 bases). Sequenced material: peripheral blood. The clonotype originates from a man aged 18-30 years with active or convalescent COVID-19. The CDR3 here is CASSSTGLRQYF. The CDR3 nucleotides read TGTGCCAGCAGCTCCACAGGGCTTAGGCAGTACTTC.